Listed here are 15 T cell receptor beta chains from one sample, sequenced in a study of blood T cell repertoires in COVID-19. Method: immunoSEQ multiplex PCR; TCRdb's copy keeps in-frame clones and lacks some. The sample records approximately 130,000 clones, less than 90% being singletons. Material: PBMCs or T cells enriched from blood (not recorded which). These receptors originate from a man younger than 45 who had recovered from COVID-19.

The chain is built from TRBV5-4 and TRBJ1-3; D gene unclear. Trimming pared 4 bases from V and 0 bases from J, leaving 11 bases between. The CDR3 runs to 15 residues. Germline V lookup: CDR1 SGHNT, CDR2 YYREEE (reference sequence). CDR3 nucleotides: TGTGCCAGCAGCCCGATGGAGGGCTCTGGAAACACCATATATTTT. It specifies CASSPMEGSGNTIYF.

The V gene is TRBV7-2, the J gene TRBJ2-2; 8 nucleotides agree with TRBD2. J gave up 9 bases and V 4 bases, and 10 bases lay outside the gene matches. Germline loops: CDR1 SGHTA, CDR2 FQGNSA. The CDR3 spans 15 residues. Written as DNA, the CDR3 is TGTGCCAGCAGCTCCCCCGGGACTAGTTCACGGGAGCTGTTTTTT. Protein sequence: CASSSPGTSSRELFF. Looking up the rest from reference TRBV7-2 and TRBJ2-2 gives the full variable domain: GAGVSQSPSNKVTEKGKDVELRCDPISGHTALYWYRQSLGQGLEFLIYFQGNSAPDKSGLPSDRFSAERTGGSVSTLTIQRTQQEDSAVYLCASSSPGTSSRELFFGEGSRLTVL.

This clone came up a few times. In DNA form, the CDR3 reads TGCGCCAGCAGCCAAGAGGGGCCCAAGACAGGCAGCGCCTATAATTCACCCCTCCACTTT. It yields the protein CASSQEGPKTGSAYNSPLHF. The chain is built from TRBV4-1 and TRBJ1-6, with D possibly TRBD1 on 6 matching bases. Germline values: CDR1 MGHRA, CDR2 YSYEKL. The CDR3 extends over 20 amino acids. V was trimmed by 0 bases and J by 2 bases, leaving 20 bases between them.

To note about this clone: Other DNA sequences in this sample translate to the same CDR3. The CDR3 DNA reads as TGCGCCAGCAGCTTGGACAGGGGGAACACTGAAGCTTTCTTT. This sequence encodes CASSLDRGNTEAFF. The J gene is TRBJ1-1, the V gene TRBV5-1; 7 bases match TRBD1. This CDR3 contains 14 residues. The V gene's germline CDR1 is SGHRS and CDR2 YFSETQ. The V and J ends lost 0 bases and 1 base, in that order; junction bases with no gene match: 0.

The V gene is TRBV15, the J gene TRBJ2-2; TRBD1 agrees at 7 bases. CDR1 is LNHNV and CDR2 is YYDKDF in the germline V gene (reference sequence). V shed 0 bases and J 2 bases; nucleotides not matched to a gene: 3. The CDR3 spans 16 residues. The CDR3 is CATSRETGSNTGELFF. In DNA form, the CDR3 reads TGTGCCACCAGCAGAGAGACAGGGTCCAACACCGGGGAGCTGTTTTTT.

J is TRBJ1-5 and V is TRBV10-3; D is perhaps TRBD1 (5 bases). Germline assignment: CDR1 ENHRY and CDR2 SYGVKD. The CDR3 covers 16 residues. V shed 0 bases and J shed 2 bases, with 11 bases lying between them. Written as DNA, the CDR3 is TGTGCCATCAGTGAGTCTCAGGGCCAAGGCAATCAGCCCCAGCATTTT. Translated: CAISESQGQGNQPQHF.

The chain employs TRBV19 and TRBJ2-1; TRBD2 aligns across 8 bases. Trimming removed 2 bases from V and 10 bases from J; junction bases left unmatched: 10. Looked up from germline, CDR1 is LNHDA and CDR2 is SQIVND (reference sequence). CDR3 length: 15 residues. CDR3 sequence: CASSINAGGLLEQFF. The DNA of the CDR3 is TGTGCCAGTAGTATAAATGCGGGAGGCCTTTTGGAGCAGTTCTTC.

This chain links TRBV5-4 with TRBJ1-2; the D gene is possibly TRBD1 (5 bases). This CDR3 is built from 13 residues. Trimming removed 4 bases at V and 4 bases at J, with 11 bases between. Germline values: CDR1 SGHNT, CDR2 YYREEE (reference sequence). The CDR3 bases are TGTGCCAGCAGCCTACAGGAAATCTATGGCTACACCTTC. Protein: CASSLQEIYGYTF. The whole variable domain, remainder taken from reference TRBV5-4 and TRBJ1-2, is ETGVTQSPTHLIKTRGQQVTLRCSSQSGHNTVSWYQQALGQGPQFIFQYYREEENGRGNFPPRFSGLQFPNYSSELNVNALELDDSALYLCASSLQEIYGYTFGSGTRLTVV.

The chain uses TRBV5-5 and TRBJ2-4, with 9 bases matching TRBD1. The CDR3 extends over 14 amino acids. Germline V gene sequence: CDR1 SGHKS, CDR2 YYEKEE (reference sequence). V shed 4 bases, J shed 5 bases, and the junction held 4 bases outside the gene matches. For the CDR3, the DNA is TGTGCCAGCAGCCGACAGGGGGTGGAAAACATTCAGTACTTC. Translating gives CASSRQGVENIQYF.

The J gene is TRBJ1-1, the V gene TRBV6-4; TRBD1 is a possible D gene (6 bases). This CDR3 spans 14 amino acids. Germline-derived CDR1 and CDR2 are MRHNA and SNTAGT. V was clipped by 8 bases and J by 1 base, with 14 bases between them. The CDR3 DNA sequence: TGTGCCAGCCGGGACACCCCGAAGAACACTGAAGCTTTCTTT. It is translated as CASRDTPKNTEAFF.

The V and J genes are TRBV11-2 and TRBJ2-7; a possible D gene is TRBD1 (7 bases). Germline V gene data show CDR1 as SGHAT and CDR2 as FQNNGV. Trimming removed 5 bases at V and 1 base at J, with 21 bases between. The CDR3 is 17 residues long. CDR3 sequence (DNA): TGTGCCAGCAGCGCCAAAATTCACGCGGGACAGTCCTACGAGCAGTACTTC. Amino acid sequence: CASSAKIHAGQSYEQYF.

This chain connects TRBV2 to TRBJ1-3; maybe TRBD1 (5 bases). Germline V gene sequence: CDR1 SNHLY, CDR2 FYNNEI. The CDR3 length is 14 residues. Between the trimmed V and J ends, which lost 6 bases and 0 bases, there was a span of 9 bases. Here the CDR3 reads CASSDRFSGNTIYF. CDR3 in DNA: TGTGCCAGCAGCGACAGATTCTCTGGAAACACCATATATTTT.

The rearrangement joins TRBV7-8 to TRBJ2-3, with D possibly being TRBD2 (6 bases). CDR3 size: 16 residues. V was pared by 5 bases and J by 2 bases, with 17 bases between. Per the germline V gene, CDR1 is SGHVS and CDR2 is FQNEAQ. The CDR3 sequence: CASSPSMAGNTDTQYF. CDR3 coding DNA: TGTGCCAGCAGCCCCAGTATGGCGGGGAACACAGATACGCAGTATTTT.

The J gene is TRBJ2-7, the V gene TRBV12-5; tentative D call: TRBD2 (6 bases). CDR1 LGHNT and CDR2 FRNRAP come from the germline V gene. V shed 6 bases and J shed 1 base, with 10 bases lying between them. The CDR3 runs 13 residues. The CDR3 protein is CASGAAGSYEQYF. The CDR3 DNA reads TGTGCTAGTGGGGCGGCGGGGTCCTACGAGCAGTACTTC.

V is TRBV18 and J is TRBJ1-4; D is uncertain. CDR1 and CDR2 from the germline V gene are KGHSH and LQKENI. CDR3 length: 16 amino acids. Trimming left V 2 bases short and J 8 bases short, with 18 bases between. The CDR3 bases are TGTGCCAGCTCACCAGGGCAGCTTCTTTCCGGAGAAAAACTGTTTTTT. Amino acid sequence: CASSPGQLLSGEKLFF.